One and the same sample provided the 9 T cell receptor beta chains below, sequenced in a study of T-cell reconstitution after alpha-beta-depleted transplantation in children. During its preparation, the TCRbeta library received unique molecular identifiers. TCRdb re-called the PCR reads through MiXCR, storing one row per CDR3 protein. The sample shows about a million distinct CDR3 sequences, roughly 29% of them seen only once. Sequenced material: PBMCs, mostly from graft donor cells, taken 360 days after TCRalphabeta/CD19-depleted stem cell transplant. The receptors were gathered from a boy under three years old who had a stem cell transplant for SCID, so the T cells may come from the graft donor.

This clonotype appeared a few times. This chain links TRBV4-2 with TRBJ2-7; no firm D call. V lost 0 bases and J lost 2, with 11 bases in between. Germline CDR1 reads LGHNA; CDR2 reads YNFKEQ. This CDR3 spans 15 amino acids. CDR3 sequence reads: CASSQEGSPTYEQYF. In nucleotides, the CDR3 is TGTGCCAGCAGCCAAGAGGGGTCCCCTACCTACGAGCAGTACTTC.

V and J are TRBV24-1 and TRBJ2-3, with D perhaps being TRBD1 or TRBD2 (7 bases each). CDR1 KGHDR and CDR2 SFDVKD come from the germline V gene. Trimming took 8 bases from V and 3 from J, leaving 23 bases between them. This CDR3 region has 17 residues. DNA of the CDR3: TGTGCCACCACCCCAGGGGAGGGGGCGAAAACTACAGATACGCAGTATTTT. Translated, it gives CATTPGEGAKTTDTQYF.

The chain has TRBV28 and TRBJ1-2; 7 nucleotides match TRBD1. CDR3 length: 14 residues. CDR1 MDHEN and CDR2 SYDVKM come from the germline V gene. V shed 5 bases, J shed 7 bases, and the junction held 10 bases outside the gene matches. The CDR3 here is CASSLDRVVSGYTF. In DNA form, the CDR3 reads TGTGCCAGCAGTCTCGACAGGGTTGTTAGTGGCTACACCTTC.

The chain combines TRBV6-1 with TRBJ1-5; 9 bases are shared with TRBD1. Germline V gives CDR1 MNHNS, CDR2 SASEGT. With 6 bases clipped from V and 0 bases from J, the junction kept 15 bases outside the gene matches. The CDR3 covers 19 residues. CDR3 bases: TGTGCCAGCAGGGGTAGCCGGGACAGGGATTTTTATAGCAATCAGCCCCAGCATTTT. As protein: CASRGSRDRDFYSNQPQHF.

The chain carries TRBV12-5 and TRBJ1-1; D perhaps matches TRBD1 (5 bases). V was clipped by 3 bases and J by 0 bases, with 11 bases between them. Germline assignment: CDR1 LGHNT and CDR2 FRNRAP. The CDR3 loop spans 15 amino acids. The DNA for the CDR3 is TGTGCTAGTGGTTTAGGGGCCATCGTGAACACTGAAGCTTTCTTT. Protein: CASGLGAIVNTEAFF.

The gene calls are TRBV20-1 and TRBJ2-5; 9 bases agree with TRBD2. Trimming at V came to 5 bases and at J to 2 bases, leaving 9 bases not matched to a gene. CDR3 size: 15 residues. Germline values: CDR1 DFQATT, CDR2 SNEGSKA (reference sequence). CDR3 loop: CSAGRLAGRQETQYF. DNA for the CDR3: TGCAGTGCTGGCCGGCTAGCGGGGAGGCAAGAGACCCAGTACTTC.

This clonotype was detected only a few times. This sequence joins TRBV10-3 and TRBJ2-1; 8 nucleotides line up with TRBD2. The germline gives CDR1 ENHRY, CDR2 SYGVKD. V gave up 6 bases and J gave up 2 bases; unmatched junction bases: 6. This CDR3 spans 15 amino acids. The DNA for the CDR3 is TGTGCCATCAGCGAGCGGGGGACCACCTACAATGAGCAGTTCTTC. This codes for CAISERGTTYNEQFF.

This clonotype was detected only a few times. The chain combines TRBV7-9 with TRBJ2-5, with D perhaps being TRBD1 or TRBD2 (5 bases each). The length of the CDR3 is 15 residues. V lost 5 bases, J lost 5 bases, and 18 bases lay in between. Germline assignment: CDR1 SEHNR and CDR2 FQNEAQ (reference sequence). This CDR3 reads CASSPRGTDGETQYF. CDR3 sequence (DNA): TGTGCCAGCAGCCCACGGGGCACGGACGGGGAGACCCAGTACTTC.

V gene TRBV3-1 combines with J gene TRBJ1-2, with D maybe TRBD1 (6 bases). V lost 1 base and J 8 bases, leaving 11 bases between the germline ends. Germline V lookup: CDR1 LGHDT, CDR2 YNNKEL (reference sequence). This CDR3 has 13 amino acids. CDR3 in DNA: TGTGCCAGCAGCCAAGGACAGGTTCGCGGCTACACCTTC. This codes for CASSQGQVRGYTF.